These 21 T cell receptor beta chains came from one sample sequenced in a study of cytomegalovirus exposure and HLA in healthy donors. 60 Vbeta and 13 Jbeta primers were used in PCR. Generated by immunoSEQ multiplex PCR, the TCRdb table keeps only in-frame clones and is missing some. The sample shows approximately 210,000 clones, roughly 79% of them seen only once. Input material: PBMCs. These TCRs come from a male donor in good health and CMV-seronegative.

This chain links TRBV5-1 with TRBJ2-5; 8 bases match TRBD2. Per the germline V gene, CDR1 is SGHRS and CDR2 is YFSETQ. After removal of 2 bases from V and 5 bases from J, the junction contained 8 bases not matched to a gene. The CDR3 is 15 residues long. CDR3 coding DNA: TGCGCCAGCAGCTTAAGCGGGGGTGGCCCGGAGACCCAGTACTTC. It codes for CASSLSGGGPETQYF. The complete variable domain, with remaining parts taken from reference TRBV5-1 and TRBJ2-5, reads KAGVTQTPRYLIKTRGQQVTLSCSPISGHRSVSWYQQTPGQGLQFLFEYFSETQRNKGNFPGRFSGRQFSNSRSEMNVSTLELGDSALYLCASSLSGGGPETQYFGPGTRLLVL.

The J gene is TRBJ1-4, the V gene TRBV6-1; weak D call: TRBD1 (6 bases). The CDR3 sequence is 14 residues long. V dropped 5 bases and J dropped 5 bases, with 12 bases sitting between them. Germline-derived CDR1 and CDR2 are MNHNS and SASEGT. Here the CDR3 reads CASSTGTSNEKLFF. The DNA of the CDR3 is TGTGCCAGCAGTACCGGGACATCCAATGAAAAACTGTTTTTT.

The gene calls are TRBV9 and TRBJ1-1; TRBD1 might be the D (5 bases). V lost 3 bases and J 7 bases, leaving 16 bases between the germline ends. The germline gives CDR1 SGDLS, CDR2 YYNGEE. The CDR3 spans 14 residues. For the CDR3, the DNA is TGTGCCAGCAGCGGGGCGGGACCAAGGGATGAAGCTTTCTTT. Translating it yields CASSGAGPRDEAFF.

The gene calls are TRBV7-2 and TRBJ2-7, with D possibly TRBD1 on 6 matching bases. V was pared by 0 bases and J by 4 bases, with 16 bases between. The CDR3 spans 16 residues. The germline V gene has CDR1 SGHTA and CDR2 FQGNSA. The chain's CDR3 is CASSLARSRGHYEQYF. In DNA form, the CDR3 reads TGTGCCAGCAGCTTAGCGAGGTCCAGGGGTCATTACGAGCAGTACTTC.

The chain employs TRBV12-1 and TRBJ2-5; TRBD2, the table's D call, lacks a check against the DNA. TRBV12-1 is recorded as a pseudogene. This CDR3 comprises 14 residues. The CDR3 spells CASSFAVSRETQYF. The DNA for the CDR3 is TGTGCCAGCAGCTTTGCCGTGTCCCGGGAGACCCAGTACTTC.

The chain combines TRBV5-1 with TRBJ2-7; 10 nucleotides line up with TRBD1. Germline V gene sequence: CDR1 SGHRS, CDR2 YFSETQ. This CDR3 has 15 residues. The trim removed 3 bases at V and 2 bases at J, leaving 5 bases unmatched. CDR3 in DNA: TGCGCCAGCAGCTGGGACAGGGGAAGTACCTACGAGCAGTACTTC. Translation gives CASSWDRGSTYEQYF.

The rearrangement uses TRBV19 and TRBJ1-4; D remains ambiguous. Trimming removed 1 base from V and 7 bases from J, with 13 bases in between. Looked up from germline, CDR1 is LNHDA and CDR2 is SQIVND (reference sequence). This CDR3 spans 15 amino acids. The CDR3 protein is CASSIGKAAGEKLFF. DNA of the CDR3: TGTGCCAGTAGTATAGGAAAAGCGGCGGGTGAAAAACTGTTTTTT.

The CDR3 region has the DNA TGTGCCAGCAGCTTAAATCACGGGGGGTCCTACGAGCAGTACTTC. This encodes CASSLNHGGSYEQYF. The chain uses TRBV7-3 and TRBJ2-7; 7 bases match TRBD2. The length of the CDR3 is 15 residues. V lost 1 base to trimming and J lost 1 base; unmatched junction nucleotides: 4. Per germline, CDR1 SGHTA and CDR2 FQGTGA.

The chain recombines TRBV7-8 with TRBJ2-2; TRBD2 aligns across 8 bases. This CDR3 spans 16 amino acids. The germline V gene encodes CDR1 SGHVS and CDR2 FQNEAQ. J was trimmed by 7 bases and V by 6 bases; bases with no gene match: 13. CDR3 region: CASRLPGGIVDGELFF. DNA for the CDR3: TGTGCCAGCAGACTACCGGGGGGGATTGTGGACGGGGAGCTGTTTTTT.

This clone appeared a few times. V and J are TRBV19 and TRBJ1-4; D might be TRBD1 (5 bases). V was cut by 4 bases and J by 6 bases, with 9 bases left in between. This CDR3 has 13 residues. Germline CDR1 LNHDA, CDR2 SQIVND (reference sequence). The CDR3 here is CASSTGVDEKLFF. DNA for the CDR3: TGTGCCAGTAGTACGGGGGTTGATGAAAAACTGTTTTTT.

The chain uses TRBV6-1 and TRBJ2-1; the match to TRBD2 covers 7 bases. J was trimmed by 10 bases and V by 5 bases; bases with no gene match: 2. Germline loops: CDR1 MNHNS, CDR2 SASEGT. The CDR3 is 11 residues long. CDR3 residues: CASSSGGEQFF. The DNA for the CDR3 is TGTGCCAGCAGTTCCGGGGGGGAGCAGTTCTTC.

This chain uses TRBV28 with TRBJ2-3; 8 bases match TRBD1. The CDR3 consists of 14 residues. The V segment lost 6 bases and the J segment 1 base; nucleotides outside the gene matches: 3. Germline V gene sequence: CDR1 MDHEN, CDR2 SYDVKM. The CDR3 sequence is CASRPQGGTDTQYF. The CDR3 bases are TGTGCCAGCAGACCACAGGGGGGCACAGATACGCAGTATTTT.

The V and J genes are TRBV5-5 and TRBJ2-2, with D perhaps TRBD2 (6 bases). Trimming shortened V by 4 bases and J by 4 bases, and 14 bases separated the two germline ends. This CDR3 is built from 15 residues. Germline V lookup: CDR1 SGHKS, CDR2 YYEKEE (reference sequence). Here the CDR3 DNA reads TGTGCCAGCAGCGCCAAGACTAGTTTCACCGGGGAGCTGTTTTTT. Translated, it gives CASSAKTSFTGELFF.

This sequence joins TRBV6-5 and TRBJ1-2, with 9 bases fitting TRBD1. Germline V CDR1 and CDR2: MNHEY, SVGAGI. CDR3 length: 16 amino acids. V was pared by 0 bases and J by 2 bases, with 4 bases of the junction left unmatched. CDR3 sequence: CASSYSPGTGNYGYTF. In DNA, the CDR3 is TGTGCCAGCAGTTACTCGCCCGGGACAGGGAACTATGGCTACACCTTC.

The sample holds a few counts of this clone. This CDR3 is also generated by other DNA sequences in the sample. The CDR3 nucleotides are TGCGCCAGCAGCTTGGGTACAGGGGGCTACGAGCAGTACTTC. Its protein product is CASSLGTGGYEQYF. The rearrangement links TRBV5-1 to TRBJ2-7, with 8 bases identical to TRBD1. With V trimmed by 0 bases and J by 3 bases, 2 bases remained unmatched. This CDR3 has 14 amino acids. Germline CDR1 SGHRS, CDR2 YFSETQ.

This clone has just a few counts. The chain couples TRBV29-1 to TRBJ1-1; tentatively, D is TRBD1 (5 bases). Trimming left V 6 bases short and J 5 bases short, with 19 bases between. Germline CDR1 and CDR2: SQVTM and ANQGSEA. This CDR3 spans 14 amino acids. CDR3 protein: CSVGGTYKPTEAFF. The CDR3 nucleotides read TGCAGCGTGGGGGGTACCTACAAGCCTACTGAAGCTTTCTTT.

The chain employs TRBV21-1 and TRBJ2-5; the table names TRBD1, a call not compared with the DNA. The J call is uncertain, as TRBJ2-7 better fits the DNA end. TRBV21-1 is described as a pseudogene. The length of the CDR3 is 19 residues. The CDR3 region is CASRQFRGHGEHVSYEQYF. The CDR3 DNA reads TGTGCCAGCAGACAATTCAGGGGCCACGGCGAGCACGTATCCTACGAGCAGTACTTC.

J is TRBJ2-1 and V is TRBV6-5; possible D gene TRBD2, 5 bases. Trimming removed 1 base at V and 4 bases at J, with 11 bases between. Germline CDR1 is MNHEY and CDR2 is SVGAGI. The CDR3 contains 15 residues. CDR3 nucleotide sequence: TGTGCCAGCAGTTACTTCGGACGGGGATACAATGAGCAGTTCTTC. Its protein product is CASSYFGRGYNEQFF.

This clone was found a few times. CDR3 in amino acids: CASSAPSLTDTQYF. DNA for the CDR3: TGTGCCAGCAGCGCCCCCAGTCTCACAGATACGCAGTATTTT. This rearrangement joins TRBV9 to TRBJ2-3; no clear D. Germline values: CDR1 SGDLS, CDR2 YYNGEE. This CDR3 has 14 amino acids. V was trimmed by 3 bases and J by 2 bases, leaving 10 bases between them.

This clone was counted only a few times. This chain links TRBV19 with TRBJ2-7; perhaps TRBD2 as D (5 bases). CDR1 and CDR2 (germline): LNHDA, SQIVND (reference sequence). The V gene lost 5 bases and the J gene lost 6 bases, with 20 bases spanning the gap. The CDR3 has 15 amino acids. CDR3 amino acids: CASSPLGVETAEQYF. DNA for the CDR3: TGTGCCAGTAGTCCTCTCGGGGTGGAAACCGCCGAGCAGTACTTC.

The chain combines TRBV28 with TRBJ2-7; tentatively, D is TRBD1 (6 bases). The V end lost 3 bases, the J end lost 0 bases, and 12 bases lay between the germline ends. This CDR3 comprises 15 residues. The germline CDR1 and CDR2 sequences are MDHEN and SYDVKM. The CDR3 is CASSFPPDSSYEQYF. The CDR3 DNA sequence: TGTGCCAGCAGTTTCCCCCCGGACAGCTCCTACGAGCAGTACTTC.